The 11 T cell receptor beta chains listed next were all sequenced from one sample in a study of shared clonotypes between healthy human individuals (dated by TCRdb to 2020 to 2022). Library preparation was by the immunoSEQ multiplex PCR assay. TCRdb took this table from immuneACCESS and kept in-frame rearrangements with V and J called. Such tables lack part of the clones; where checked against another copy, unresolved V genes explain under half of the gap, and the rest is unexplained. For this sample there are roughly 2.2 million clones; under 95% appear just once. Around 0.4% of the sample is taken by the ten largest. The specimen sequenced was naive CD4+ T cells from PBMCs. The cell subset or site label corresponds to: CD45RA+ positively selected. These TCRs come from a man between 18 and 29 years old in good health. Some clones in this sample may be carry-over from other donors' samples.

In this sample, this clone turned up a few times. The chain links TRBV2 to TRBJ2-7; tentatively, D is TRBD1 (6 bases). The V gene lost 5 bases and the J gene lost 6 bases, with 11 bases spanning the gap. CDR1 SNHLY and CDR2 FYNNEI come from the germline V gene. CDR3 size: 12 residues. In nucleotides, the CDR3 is TGTGCCAGCAGTACTACAGGGAGCGAGCAGTACTTC. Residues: CASSTTGSEQYF. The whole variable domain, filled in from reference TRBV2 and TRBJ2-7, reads EPEVTQTPSHQVTQMGQEVILRCVPISNHLYFYWYRQILGQKVEFLVSFYNNEISEKSEIFDDQFSVERPDGSNFTLKIRSTKLEDSAMYFCASSTTGSEQYFGPGTRLTVT.

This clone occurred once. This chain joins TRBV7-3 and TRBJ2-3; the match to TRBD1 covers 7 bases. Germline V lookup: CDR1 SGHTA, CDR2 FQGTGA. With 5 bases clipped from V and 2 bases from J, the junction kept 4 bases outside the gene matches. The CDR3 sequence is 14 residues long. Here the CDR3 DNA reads TGTGCCAGCAGCCCGGACAGGACCACAGATACGCAGTATTTT. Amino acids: CASSPDRTTDTQYF.

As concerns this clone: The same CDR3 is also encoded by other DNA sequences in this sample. CDR3 DNA: TGCGCCAGCAGCTTGGGACAGATACTTAATGAAAAACTGTTTTTT. It yields the protein CASSLGQILNEKLFF. This chain uses TRBV5-1 with TRBJ1-4, with a tentative D call TRBD1 (5 bases). From germline, CDR1 is SGHRS and CDR2 YFSETQ. Trimming stripped 0 bases from V and 4 bases from J, with 10 bases between. CDR3 length: 15 residues.

The CDR3 sequence: CGIPQDNKSRANVLTF. CDR3 bases: TGTGGCATTCCGCAGGATAACAAAAGTCGGGCCAACGTCCTGACTTTC. The chain employs TRBV8-2 and TRBJ2-6; whether TRBD1, the table's D call, matches the DNA was not checked. TRBV8-2 is marked as a pseudogene. CDR3 length: 16 amino acids.

Here the CDR3 DNA reads TGTGCCAGCAGCAATAGCGGGAGGCCGGTCAATGAGCAGTTCTTC. As protein: CASSNSGRPVNEQFF. The rearrangement joins TRBV7-8 to TRBJ2-1; the match to TRBD2 covers 10 bases. V was clipped by 5 bases and J by 6 bases; unmatched bases: 7. This CDR3 has 15 residues. Looked up from germline, CDR1 is SGHVS and CDR2 is FQNEAQ.

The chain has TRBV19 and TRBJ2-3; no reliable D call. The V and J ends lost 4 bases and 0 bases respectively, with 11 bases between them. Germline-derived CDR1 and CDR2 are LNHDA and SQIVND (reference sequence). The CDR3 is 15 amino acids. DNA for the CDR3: TGTGCCAGTAGTAATTGGTTATCTAGCACAGATACGCAGTATTTT. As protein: CASSNWLSSTDTQYF.

Here the CDR3 DNA reads TGTGCCAGCAGTGCATCCGGGACATGGGCTTTCTTT. This translates into CASSASGTWAFF. The chain has TRBV28 and TRBJ1-1; TRBD1 might be the D (6 bases). CDR1 is MDHEN and CDR2 is SYDVKM in the germline V gene. This CDR3 is built from 12 residues. Trimming took off 5 bases at V and 11 bases at J, with 15 bases between the two ends.

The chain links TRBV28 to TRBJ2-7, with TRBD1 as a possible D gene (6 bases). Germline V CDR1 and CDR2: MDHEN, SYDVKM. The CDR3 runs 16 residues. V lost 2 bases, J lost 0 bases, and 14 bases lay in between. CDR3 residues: CASSLQGSLSSYEQYF. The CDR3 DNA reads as TGTGCCAGCAGTTTACAGGGGTCACTGAGCTCCTACGAGCAGTACTTC.

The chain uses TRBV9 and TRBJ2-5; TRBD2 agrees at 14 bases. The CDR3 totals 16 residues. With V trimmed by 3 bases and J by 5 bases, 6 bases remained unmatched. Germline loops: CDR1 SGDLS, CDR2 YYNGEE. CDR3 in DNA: TGTGCCAGCAGCGGCTCGGGACTAGCGGGAGTTGAGACCCAGTACTTC. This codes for CASSGSGLAGVETQYF.

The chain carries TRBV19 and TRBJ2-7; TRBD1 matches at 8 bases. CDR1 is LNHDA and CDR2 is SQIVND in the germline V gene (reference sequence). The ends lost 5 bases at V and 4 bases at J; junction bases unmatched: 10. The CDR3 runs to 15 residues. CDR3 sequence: CASSQPGTGLYEQYF. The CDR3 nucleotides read TGTGCCAGTAGTCAGCCCGGGACAGGCCTATACGAGCAGTACTTC.

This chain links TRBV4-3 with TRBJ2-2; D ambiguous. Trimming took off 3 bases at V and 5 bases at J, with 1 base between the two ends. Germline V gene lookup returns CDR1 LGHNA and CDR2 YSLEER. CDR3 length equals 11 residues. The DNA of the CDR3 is TGCGCCAGCAGCCAGACCGGGGAGCTGTTTTTT. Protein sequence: CASSQTGELFF.